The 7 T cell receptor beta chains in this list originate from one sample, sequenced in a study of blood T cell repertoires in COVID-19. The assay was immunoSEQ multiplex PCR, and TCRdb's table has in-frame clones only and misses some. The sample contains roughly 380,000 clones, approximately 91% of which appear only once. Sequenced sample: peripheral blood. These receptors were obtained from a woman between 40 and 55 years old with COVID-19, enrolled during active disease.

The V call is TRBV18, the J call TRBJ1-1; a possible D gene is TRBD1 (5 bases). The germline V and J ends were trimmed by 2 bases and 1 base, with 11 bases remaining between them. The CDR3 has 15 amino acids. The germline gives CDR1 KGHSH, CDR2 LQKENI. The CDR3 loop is CASSPLPDRNTEAFF. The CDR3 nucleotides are TGTGCCAGCTCACCATTACCAGACAGGAACACTGAAGCTTTCTTT. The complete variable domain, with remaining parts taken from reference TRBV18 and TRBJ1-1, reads NAGVMQNPRHLVRRRGQEARLRCSPMKGHSHVYWYRQLPEEGLKFMVYLQKENIIDESGMPKERFSAEFPKEGPSILRIQQVVRGDSAAYFCASSPLPDRNTEAFFGQGTRLTVV.

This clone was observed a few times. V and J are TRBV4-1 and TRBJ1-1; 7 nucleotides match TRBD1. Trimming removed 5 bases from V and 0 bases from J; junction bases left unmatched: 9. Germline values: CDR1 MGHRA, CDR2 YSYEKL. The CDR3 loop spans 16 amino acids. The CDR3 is CASSKGTAFMNTEAFF. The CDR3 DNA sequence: TGCGCCAGCAGCAAAGGGACAGCCTTTATGAACACTGAAGCTTTCTTT.

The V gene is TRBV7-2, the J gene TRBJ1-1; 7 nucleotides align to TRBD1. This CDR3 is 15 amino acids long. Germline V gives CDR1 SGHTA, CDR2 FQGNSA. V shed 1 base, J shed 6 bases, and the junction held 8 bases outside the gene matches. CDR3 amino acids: CASSLGAGTVAEAFF. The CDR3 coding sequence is TGTGCCAGCAGCTTAGGGGCAGGGACAGTCGCTGAAGCTTTCTTT.

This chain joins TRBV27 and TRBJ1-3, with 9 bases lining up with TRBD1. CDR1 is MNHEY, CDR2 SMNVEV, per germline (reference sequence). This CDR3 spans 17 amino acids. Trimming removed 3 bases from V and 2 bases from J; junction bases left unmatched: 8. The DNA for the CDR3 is TGTGCCAGCAGTTTGACCGGACAGGGGATTACTGGAAACACCATATATTTT. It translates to CASSLTGQGITGNTIYF.

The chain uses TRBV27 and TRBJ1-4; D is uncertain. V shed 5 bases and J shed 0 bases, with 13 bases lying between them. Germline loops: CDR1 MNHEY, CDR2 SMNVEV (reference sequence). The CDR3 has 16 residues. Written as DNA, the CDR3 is TGTGCCAGCAGTCGATCAACTCAGGCAACTAATGAAAAACTGTTTTTT. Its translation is CASSRSTQATNEKLFF.

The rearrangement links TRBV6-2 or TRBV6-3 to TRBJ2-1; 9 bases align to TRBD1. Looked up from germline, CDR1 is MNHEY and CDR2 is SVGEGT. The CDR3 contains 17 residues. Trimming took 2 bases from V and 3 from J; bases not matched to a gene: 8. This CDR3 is CASSYAPGTGFYNEQFF. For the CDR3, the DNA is TGTGCCAGCAGTTACGCCCCCGGGACAGGGTTCTACAATGAGCAGTTCTTC.

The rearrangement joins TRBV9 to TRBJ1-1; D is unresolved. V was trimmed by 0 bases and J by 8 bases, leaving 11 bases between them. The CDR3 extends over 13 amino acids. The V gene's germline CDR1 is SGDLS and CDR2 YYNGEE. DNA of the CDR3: TGTGCCAGCAGCGTAGTAGGTACGGGAGAAGCTTTCTTT. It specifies CASSVVGTGEAFF. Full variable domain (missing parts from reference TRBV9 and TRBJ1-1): DSGVTQTPKHLITATGQRVTLRCSPRSGDLSVYWYQQSLDQGLQFLIQYYNGEERAKGNILERFSAQQFPDLHSELNLSSLELGDSALYFCASSVVGTGEAFFGQGTRLTVV.